This passage covers 5 T cell receptor beta chains from one sample sequenced in a study of blood T cell repertoires in COVID-19. Sequenced by immunoSEQ multiplex PCR; TCRdb stores in-frame clones only, minus some. The profile shows about 380,000 clones, 75% to 90% of them singletons. Sequenced input: peripheral blood. Receptors originate from a woman between 18 and 29 years old with acute or convalescent COVID-19.

V is TRBV19 and J is TRBJ1-2; no clear D gene. The length of the CDR3 is 16 residues. Trimming left V 2 bases short and J 4 bases short, with 17 bases between. The germline V gene has CDR1 LNHDA and CDR2 SQIVND (reference sequence). As DNA, the CDR3 is TGTGCCAGTAGTATAAGTAGGACTCTCTTCGGCTATGGCTACACCTTC. This encodes CASSISRTLFGYGYTF. Looking up the rest from reference TRBV19 and TRBJ1-2 gives the full variable domain: DGGITQSPKYLFRKEGQNVTLSCEQNLNHDAMYWYRQDPGQGLRLIYYSQIVNDFQKGDIAEGYSVSREKKESFPLTVTSAQKNPTAFYLCASSISRTLFGYGYTFGSGTRLTVV.

The genes are TRBV7-8 and TRBJ2-1, with 12 bases identical to TRBD2. The CDR3 spans 19 residues. The trim removed 5 bases at V and 0 bases at J, leaving 11 bases unmatched. In germline, CDR1 is SGHVS, CDR2 FQNEAQ. CDR3 sequence (DNA): TGTGCCAGCAGCCTATCCGGGACTAGCGGGCCGAGCTCCTACAATGAGCAGTTCTTC. Protein product: CASSLSGTSGPSSYNEQFF.

The chain links TRBV6-2 or TRBV6-3 to TRBJ1-5; D may be TRBD1 (5 bases). The CDR3 is made up of 14 amino acids. V was shortened by 4 bases and J by 2 bases, with 9 bases between the two germline ends. Per the germline V gene, CDR1 is MNHEY and CDR2 is SVGEGT. CDR3 in DNA: TGTGCCAGCAGTTTTGGACAACGCAATCAGCCCCAGCATTTT. Its translation is CASSFGQRNQPQHF.

This clone was detected once. V is TRBV28 and J is TRBJ1-1; 9 bases are shared with TRBD1. Germline V gene sequence: CDR1 MDHEN, CDR2 SYDVKM. CDR3 length: 14 residues. V lost 5 bases, J lost 5 bases, and 6 bases stayed unmatched. The CDR3 spells CASSIQGASTEAFF. CDR3 sequence (DNA): TGTGCCAGCAGTATACAGGGGGCATCGACTGAAGCTTTCTTT.

The CDR3 protein is CASSLDSEVGYTF. CDR3 nucleotide sequence: TGTGCCAGCAGCTTAGATTCCGAGGTTGGCTACACCTTC. The V call is TRBV7-9, the J call TRBJ1-2; no definite D call. The germline V gene encodes CDR1 SEHNR and CDR2 FQNEAQ (reference sequence). Trimming took 1 base from V and 7 from J, leaving 10 bases between them. This CDR3 comprises 13 residues.